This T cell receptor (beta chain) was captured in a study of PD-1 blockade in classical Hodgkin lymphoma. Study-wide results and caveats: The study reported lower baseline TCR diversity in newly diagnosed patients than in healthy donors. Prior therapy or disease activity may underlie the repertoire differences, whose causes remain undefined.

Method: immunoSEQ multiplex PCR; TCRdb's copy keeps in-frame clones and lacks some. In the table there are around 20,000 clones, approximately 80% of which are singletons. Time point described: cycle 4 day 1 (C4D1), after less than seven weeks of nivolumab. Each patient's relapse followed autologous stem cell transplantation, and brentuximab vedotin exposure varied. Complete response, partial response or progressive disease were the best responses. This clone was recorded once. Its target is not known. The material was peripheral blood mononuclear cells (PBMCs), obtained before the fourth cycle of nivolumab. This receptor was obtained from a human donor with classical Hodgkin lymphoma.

DNA of the CDR3: TGTGCCAGCAGCGCCCCCCCCTTACTAGCGGGGGGCAACAATGAGCAGTTCTTC. Translation gives CASSAPPLLAGGNNEQFF. The chain is built from TRBV9 and TRBJ2-1, with 12 bases matching TRBD2. V lost 3 bases and J lost 5; bases outside the gene matches: 12. This CDR3 has 18 amino acids. Germline V gene data show CDR1 as SGDLS and CDR2 as YYNGEE.